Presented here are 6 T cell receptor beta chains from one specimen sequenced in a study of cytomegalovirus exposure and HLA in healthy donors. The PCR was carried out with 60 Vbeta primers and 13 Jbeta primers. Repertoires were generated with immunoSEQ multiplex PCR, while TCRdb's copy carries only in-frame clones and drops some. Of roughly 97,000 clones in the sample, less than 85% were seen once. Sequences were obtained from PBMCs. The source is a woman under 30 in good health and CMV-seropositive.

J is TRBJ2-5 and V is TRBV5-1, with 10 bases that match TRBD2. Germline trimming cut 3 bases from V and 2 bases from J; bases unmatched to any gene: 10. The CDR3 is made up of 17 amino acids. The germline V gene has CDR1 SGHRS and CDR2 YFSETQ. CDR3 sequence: CASSSTRTSGAQETQYF. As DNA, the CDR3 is TGCGCCAGCAGCTCGACCCGGACTAGCGGAGCACAAGAGACCCAGTACTTC.

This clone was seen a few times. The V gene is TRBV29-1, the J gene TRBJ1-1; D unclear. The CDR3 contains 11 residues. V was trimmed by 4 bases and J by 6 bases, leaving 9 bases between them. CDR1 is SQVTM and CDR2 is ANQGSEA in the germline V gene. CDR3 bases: TGCAGCGTTGCCCTAGGTCCTGAAGCTTTCTTT. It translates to CSVALGPEAFF. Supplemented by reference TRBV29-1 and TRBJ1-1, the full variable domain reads SAVISQKPSRDICQRGTSLTIQCQVDSQVTMMFWYRQQPGQSLTLIATANQGSEATYESGFVIDKFPISRPNLTFSTLTVSNMSPEDSSIYLCSVALGPEAFFGQGTRLTVV.

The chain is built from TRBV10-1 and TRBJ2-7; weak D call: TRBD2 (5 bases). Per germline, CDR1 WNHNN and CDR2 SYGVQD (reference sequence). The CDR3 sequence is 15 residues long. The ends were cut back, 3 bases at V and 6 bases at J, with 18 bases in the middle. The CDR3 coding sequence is TGCGCCAGCAGTGACAGAACGGACTCCCCGGGCGAGCAGTACTTC. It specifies CASSDRTDSPGEQYF.

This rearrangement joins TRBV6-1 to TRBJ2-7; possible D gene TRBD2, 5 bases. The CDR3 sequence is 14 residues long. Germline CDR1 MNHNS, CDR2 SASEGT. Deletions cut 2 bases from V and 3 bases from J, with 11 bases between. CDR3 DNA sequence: TGTGCCAGCAGTGAATCCCTAGCTCTCTACGAGCAGTACTTC. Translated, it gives CASSESLALYEQYF.

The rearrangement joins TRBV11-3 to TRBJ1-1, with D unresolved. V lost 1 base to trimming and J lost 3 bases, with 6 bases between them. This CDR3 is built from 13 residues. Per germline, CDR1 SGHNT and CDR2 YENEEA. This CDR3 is CASSLAEDTEAFF. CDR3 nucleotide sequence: TGTGCCAGCAGCTTAGCAGAGGACACTGAAGCTTTCTTT.

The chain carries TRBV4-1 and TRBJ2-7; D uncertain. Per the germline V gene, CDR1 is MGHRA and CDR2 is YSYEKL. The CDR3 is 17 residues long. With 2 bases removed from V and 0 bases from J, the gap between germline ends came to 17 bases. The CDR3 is CASSQFGLFLSSYEQYF. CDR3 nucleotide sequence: TGCGCCAGCAGCCAATTTGGTTTGTTTTTGAGCTCCTACGAGCAGTACTTC.